This T cell receptor beta chain was obtained from a study of OX40 agonist ivuxolimab in advanced cancers. In this sample, this clone turned up once. As yet, its antigen is unknown. Assay: immunoSEQ multiplex PCR; the TCRdb copy retains only in-frame clones and omits some. The table includes about 67,000 clones, about 89% detected once. Findings and limits, study-wide: Both blood CD4+ and CD8+ T cells showed clonal growth by week 6 at 0.1 to 3.0 mg/kg.

Sequenced material: CD4+ or CD8+ T cells sorted from blood, taken in a trial of the OX40 agonist ivuxolimab. The sequence was collected from an adult with an advanced solid tumor such as melanoma, head and neck, liver or kidney cancer.

CDR3 in amino acids: CASSPLPADVQVTDTQYF. In nucleotides, the CDR3 is TGTGCCAGCAGCCCCCTCCCCGCAGACGTACAAGTAACAGATACGCAGTATTTT. This chain joins TRBV5-6 and TRBJ2-3; D is uncertain. With 4 bases removed from V and 3 bases from J, the gap between germline ends came to 24 bases. The V gene's germline CDR1 is SGHDT and CDR2 YYEEEE. This CDR3 is built from 18 residues.